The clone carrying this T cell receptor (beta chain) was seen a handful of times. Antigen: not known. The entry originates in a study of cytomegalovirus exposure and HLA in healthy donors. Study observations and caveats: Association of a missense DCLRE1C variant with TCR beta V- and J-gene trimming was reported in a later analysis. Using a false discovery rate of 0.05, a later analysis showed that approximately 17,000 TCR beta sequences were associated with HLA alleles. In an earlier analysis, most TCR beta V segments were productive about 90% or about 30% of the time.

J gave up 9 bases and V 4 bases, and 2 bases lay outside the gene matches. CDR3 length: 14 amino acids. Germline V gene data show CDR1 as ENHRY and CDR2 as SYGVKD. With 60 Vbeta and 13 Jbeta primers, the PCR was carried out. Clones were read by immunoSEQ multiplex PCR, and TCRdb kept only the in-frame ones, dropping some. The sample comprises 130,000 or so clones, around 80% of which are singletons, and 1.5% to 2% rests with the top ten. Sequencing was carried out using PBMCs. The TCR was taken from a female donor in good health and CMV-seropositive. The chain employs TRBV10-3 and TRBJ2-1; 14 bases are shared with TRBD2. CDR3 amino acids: CAISVTSGRGEQFF. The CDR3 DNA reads TGTGCCATCAGTGTGACTAGCGGGAGGGGTGAGCAGTTCTTC.